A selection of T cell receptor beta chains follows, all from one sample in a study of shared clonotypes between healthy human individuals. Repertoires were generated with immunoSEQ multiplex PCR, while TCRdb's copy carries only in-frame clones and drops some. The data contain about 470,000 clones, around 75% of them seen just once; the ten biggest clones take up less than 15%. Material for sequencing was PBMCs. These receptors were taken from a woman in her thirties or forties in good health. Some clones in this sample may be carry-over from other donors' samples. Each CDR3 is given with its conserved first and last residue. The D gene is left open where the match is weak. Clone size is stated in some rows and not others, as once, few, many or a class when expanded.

CDR3 DNA: TGTGCCAGCAGTGACCCGTCGGACAGGGGGCTTAATGGCTACACCTTC; CDR3 protein: CASSDPSDRGLNGYTF; clone size: -; D gene: TRBD1; V gene: TRBV6-1; J gene: TRBJ1-2
CDR3 DNA: TGTGCCAGCAGCCTTGGGACAGGGGGAGATCAGCCCCAGCATTTT; CDR3 protein: CASSLGTGGDQPQHF; clone size: once; D gene: TRBD1; V gene: TRBV7-2; J gene: TRBJ1-5
CDR3 DNA: TGTGCCAGCAGTGAAGCGCTTGGCAGAACTAATCAGCCCCAGCATTTT; CDR3 protein: CASSEALGRTNQPQHF; clone size: few; D gene: -; V gene: TRBV6-1; J gene: TRBJ1-5
CDR3 DNA: TGTGCCAGCAGCTTCACCGGGACCGGGGAGACCCAGTACTTC; CDR3 protein: CASSFTGTGETQYF; clone size: -; D gene: -; V gene: TRBV13; J gene: TRBJ2-5
CDR3 DNA: TGTGCCAGCAGTTCGGGGACTTGGGGGACCGGGGAGCTGTTTTTT; CDR3 protein: CASSSGTWGTGELFF; clone size: -; D gene: -; V gene: TRBV27; J gene: TRBJ2-2
CDR3 DNA: TGTGCCAGCAGCTTAGGGGGACAAGCCTACGAGCAGTACTTC; CDR3 protein: CASSLGGQAYEQYF; clone size: -; D gene: -; V gene: TRBV11-2; J gene: TRBJ2-7
CDR3 DNA: TGTGCCAGCTCACCACCCGGACGGCGCTACGAGCAGTACTTC; CDR3 protein: CASSPPGRRYEQYF; clone size: -; D gene: -; V gene: TRBV18; J gene: TRBJ2-7
CDR3 DNA: TGTGCCAGCAGTTTAGGACATCCATACAATGAGCAGTTCTTC; CDR3 protein: CASSLGHPYNEQFF; clone size: -; D gene: -; V gene: TRBV27; J gene: TRBJ2-1
CDR3 DNA: TGTGCCAGCAGTTTATGGACACCTTCCTACGAGCAGTACTTC; CDR3 protein: CASSLWTPSYEQYF; clone size: -; D gene: -; V gene: TRBV28; J gene: TRBJ2-7
CDR3 DNA: TGCGCCAGCAGAACGGGCAGAACCTACGAGCAGTACTTC; CDR3 protein: CASRTGRTYEQYF; clone size: -; D gene: -; V gene: TRBV10-2; J gene: TRBJ2-7
CDR3 DNA: TGTGCCATCAGTGAGTCACAGGGGAGTGAAAAACTGTTTTTT; CDR3 protein: CAISESQGSEKLFF; clone size: -; D gene: TRBD1; V gene: TRBV10-3; J gene: TRBJ1-4
CDR3 DNA: TGTGCCAGTAGTTTGTACCCGGGTACCTACGAGCAGTACTTC; CDR3 protein: CASSLYPGTYEQYF; clone size: once; D gene: -; V gene: TRBV19; J gene: TRBJ2-7
CDR3 DNA: TGTGCCAGCAGTCCCGGGACTAGCGGGATCAACGAGCAGTACTTC; CDR3 protein: CASSPGTSGINEQYF; clone size: -; D gene: TRBD2; V gene: TRBV28; J gene: TRBJ2-7
CDR3 DNA: TGTGCCAGCAGCCAGCGGTTTAGCCCAAACACCGGGGAGCTGTTTTTT; CDR3 protein: CASSQRFSPNTGELFF; clone size: -; D gene: -; V gene: TRBV7-2; J gene: TRBJ2-2
CDR3 DNA: TGCGCCAGCAGCTTGCAGGGACCTAATGAAAAACTGTTTTTT; CDR3 protein: CASSLQGPNEKLFF; clone size: few; D gene: -; V gene: TRBV5-1; J gene: TRBJ1-4
CDR3 DNA: TGTGCCAGCCGTCCATCACAGGGAGGCTACAATGAGCAGTTCTTC; CDR3 protein: CASRPSQGGYNEQFF; clone size: -; D gene: -; V gene: TRBV6-4; J gene: TRBJ2-1
CDR3 DNA: TGTGCCAGCAGGATCGGACAGGTAGAAAATGGCTACACCTTC; CDR3 protein: CASRIGQVENGYTF; clone size: -; D gene: TRBD1; V gene: TRBV7-2; J gene: TRBJ1-2
CDR3 DNA: TGTGCCAGCAGCCCGGGGACTAGCGATCACGGGGACTTC; CDR3 protein: CASSPGTSDHGDF; clone size: -; D gene: TRBD2; V gene: TRBV7-8; J gene: TRBJ2-7
CDR3 DNA: TGTGCCAGCAGTTTCGGGGACAGGAAAACCTACGAGCAGTACTTC; CDR3 protein: CASSFGDRKTYEQYF; clone size: -; D gene: TRBD1; V gene: TRBV28; J gene: TRBJ2-7
CDR3 DNA: TGTGCCAGCAGTACCCCGACAGGGCCGCAAGAGACCCAGTACTTC; CDR3 protein: CASSTPTGPQETQYF; clone size: -; D gene: TRBD1; V gene: TRBV28; J gene: TRBJ2-5
CDR3 DNA: TGCGCCAGCAGTCGACCACAGGGAACTTCTAATGAAAAACTGTTTTTT; CDR3 protein: CASSRPQGTSNEKLFF; clone size: -; D gene: -; V gene: TRBV5-1; J gene: TRBJ1-4
CDR3 DNA: TGTGCCAGCAGCTTAGTAGGGGGTTCTGGGGCCAACGTCCTGACTTTC; CDR3 protein: CASSLVGGSGANVLTF; clone size: -; D gene: -; V gene: TRBV7-9; J gene: TRBJ2-6
CDR3 DNA: TGTGCCAGCAGCGTAGGTTTGGGACAGGGGAGCTATGGCTACACCTTC; CDR3 protein: CASSVGLGQGSYGYTF; clone size: -; D gene: TRBD1; V gene: TRBV9; J gene: TRBJ1-2
CDR3 DNA: TGTGCCAGCAGTGCCCGGAAGGGAGGGCCTAGCGGCTCCTACGAGCAGTACTTC; CDR3 protein: CASSARKGGPSGSYEQYF; clone size: -; D gene: TRBD2; V gene: TRBV6-1; J gene: TRBJ2-7
CDR3 DNA: TGCGCCAGCAGCCAGTCCGGGGCAGTGGTCAATGAGCAGTTCTTC; CDR3 protein: CASSQSGAVVNEQFF; clone size: -; D gene: -; V gene: TRBV4-1; J gene: TRBJ2-1
CDR3 DNA: TGTGCCAGCAGCTTAACAGGGGAGGGTGAGCAGTTCTTC; CDR3 protein: CASSLTGEGEQFF; clone size: -; D gene: TRBD2; V gene: TRBV7-3; J gene: TRBJ2-1
CDR3 DNA: TGTGCCAGCATCGCACAGGGGAATGACTATGGCTACACCTTC; CDR3 protein: CASIAQGNDYGYTF; clone size: -; D gene: TRBD1; V gene: TRBV6-1; J gene: TRBJ1-2
CDR3 DNA: TGCGCCAGCAGCCAAGGAGGCCACCCCCAGCCGGGCACAGATACGCAGTATTTT; CDR3 protein: CASSQGGHPQPGTDTQYF; clone size: -; D gene: -; V gene: TRBV4-1; J gene: TRBJ2-3
CDR3 DNA: TGCGCCAGCAGCCAAGAGGTCAGTGCCATCTCCTACGAGCAGTACTTC; CDR3 protein: CASSQEVSAISYEQYF; clone size: -; D gene: -; V gene: TRBV4-1; J gene: TRBJ2-7
CDR3 DNA: TGTGCCAGCAGAGGTTCGGGGGAAGAGACCCAGTACTTC; CDR3 protein: CASRGSGEETQYF; clone size: once; D gene: -; V gene: TRBV28; J gene: TRBJ2-5
CDR3 DNA: TGTGCCAGCTCACCGGGACAGGTCCAAGAGACCCAGTACTTC; CDR3 protein: CASSPGQVQETQYF; clone size: -; D gene: TRBD1; V gene: TRBV18; J gene: TRBJ2-5
CDR3 DNA: TGTGCCAGCAGCTCCCTCGCCGGGAACACTGAAGCTTTCTTT; CDR3 protein: CASSSLAGNTEAFF; clone size: -; D gene: -; V gene: TRBV7-8; J gene: TRBJ1-1